The clone carrying this T cell receptor beta chain has only a few counts. Antigen: not known. The junction shows a germline mismatch at one end, possibly a read error. PCR employed 60 Vbeta and 13 Jbeta primers. Here immunoSEQ multiplex PCR was the method, and the copy in TCRdb shows in-frame clones only, minus some. The sample lists about 120,000 clones, approximately 80% occurring once. These data belong to a study of cytomegalovirus exposure and HLA in healthy donors. Notes on the study in general: The productive fraction for most TCR beta V segments was about 87% or about 30% in an earlier analysis. Presence/absence analyses rested on an assumption that sequencing depth was roughly uniform across donors. Relative to equally common others, HLA-associated TCR beta chains showed greater clonal expansion in a later analysis.

The CDR3 is made up of 15 amino acids. Germline V lookup: CDR1 SSHAT, CDR2 FNYEAQ (reference sequence). This chain joins TRBV7-7 and TRBJ2-5; 9 bases match TRBD1. The specimen was PBMCs. The clonotype was recovered from a middle-aged woman in good health and CMV-seropositive. The DNA for the CDR3 is TGTGCTAGCAGCTTCTCACAGGGGGCACCGGAGACCCAGTACTTC. Translated: CASSFSQGAPETQYF.